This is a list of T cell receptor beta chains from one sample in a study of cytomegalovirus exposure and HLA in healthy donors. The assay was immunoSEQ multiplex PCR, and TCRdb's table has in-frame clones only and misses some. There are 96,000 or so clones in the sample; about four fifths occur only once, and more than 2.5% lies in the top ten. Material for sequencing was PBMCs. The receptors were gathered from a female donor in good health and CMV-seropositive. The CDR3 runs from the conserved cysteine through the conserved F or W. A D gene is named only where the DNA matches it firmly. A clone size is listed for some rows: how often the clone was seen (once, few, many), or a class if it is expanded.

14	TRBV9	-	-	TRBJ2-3	CASSPITYTDTQYF	TGTGCCAGCAGCCCGATTACCTACACAGATACGCAGTATTTT
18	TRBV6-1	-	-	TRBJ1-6	CASSEWTWASSYNSPLHF	TGTGCCAGCAGTGAATGGACATGGGCGAGCTCCTATAATTCACCCCTCCACTTT
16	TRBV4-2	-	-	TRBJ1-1	CASSQDGAGSGTEAFF	TGTGCCAGCAGCCAAGATGGGGCGGGGTCGGGCACTGAAGCTTTCTTT
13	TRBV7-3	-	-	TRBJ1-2	CASSMGAPDGYTF	TGTGCCAGCAGCATGGGGGCGCCCGATGGCTACACCTTC
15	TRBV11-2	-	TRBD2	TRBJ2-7	CASSFSLAGSGEQYF	TGTGCCAGCAGCTTCTCACTAGCGGGGTCGGGTGAGCAGTACTTC
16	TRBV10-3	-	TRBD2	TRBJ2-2	CAISQGLAGATGELFF	TGTGCCATCAGCCAGGGACTAGCGGGAGCCACCGGGGAGCTGTTTTTT
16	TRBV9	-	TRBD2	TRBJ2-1	CASSVLGGRAGDEQFF	TGTGCCAGCAGCGTTCTAGGTGGGAGGGCCGGGGATGAGCAGTTCTTC
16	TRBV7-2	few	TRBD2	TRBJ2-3	CASSFGTSGGTDTQYF	TGTGCCAGCAGCTTCGGAACTAGCGGCGGCACAGATACGCAGTATTTT
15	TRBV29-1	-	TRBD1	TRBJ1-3	CSVSPPGQDGNTIYF	TGCAGCGTTTCCCCACCAGGACAGGACGGAAACACCATATATTTT
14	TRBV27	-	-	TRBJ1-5	CASSQGLSNQPQHF	TGTGCCAGCAGTCAGGGATTGAGCAATCAGCCCCAGCATTTT
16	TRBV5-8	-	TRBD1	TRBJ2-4	CASSLKLQGAKNIQYF	TGTGCCAGCAGCTTGAAATTACAGGGGGCCAAAAACATTCAGTACTTC
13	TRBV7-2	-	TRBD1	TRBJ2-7	CASSFVTGAEQYF	TGTGCCAGCAGCTTTGTGACAGGGGCCGAGCAGTACTTC
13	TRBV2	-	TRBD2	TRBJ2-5	CASTGGSGETQYF	TGTGCCAGCACGGGCGGGAGCGGGGAGACCCAGTACTTC
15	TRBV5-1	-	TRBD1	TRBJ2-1	CASRQGQGSYNEQFF	TGCGCCAGCAGGCAAGGACAGGGGTCCTACAATGAGCAGTTCTTC
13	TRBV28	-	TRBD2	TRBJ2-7	CASRLGGSYEQYF	TGTGCCAGCAGGCTGGGGGGGAGTTACGAGCAGTACTTC
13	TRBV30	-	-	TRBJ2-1	CASSPGFYNEQFF	TGTGCCTCCTCGCCCGGGTTCTACAATGAGCAGTTCTTC
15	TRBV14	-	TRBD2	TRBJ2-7	CASSRELAGLMGQYF	TGTGCCAGCAGCCGAGAACTAGCGGGGTTGATGGGGCAGTACTTC
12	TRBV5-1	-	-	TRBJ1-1	CASSLAGLGAFF	TGCGCCAGCAGCTTGGCAGGGTTGGGCGCTTTCTTT
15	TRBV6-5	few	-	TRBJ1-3	CASSYLSGEGNTIYF	TGTGCCAGCAGTTATTTAAGCGGGGAGGGAAACACCATATATTTT
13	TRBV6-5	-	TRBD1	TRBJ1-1	CASTTSTGEKAFF	TGTGCCAGCACCACCTCGACAGGGGAAAAAGCTTTCTTT
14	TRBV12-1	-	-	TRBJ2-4	CASSLKDRGNIQYF	TGTGCCAGCAGCTTGAAAGACAGGGGAAACATTCAGTACTTC
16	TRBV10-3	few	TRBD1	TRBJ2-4	CAIREGDRESQNIQYF	TGTGCCATCAGGGAGGGGGACAGGGAGAGCCAAAACATTCAGTACTTC
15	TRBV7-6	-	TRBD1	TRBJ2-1	CASSSTGQASNEQFF	TGTGCCAGCAGCTCAACGGGACAGGCCTCGAATGAGCAGTTCTTC
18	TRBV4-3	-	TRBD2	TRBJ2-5	CASSQESSLAGVGETQYF	TGCGCCAGCAGCCAAGAATCCTCACTAGCGGGAGTGGGAGAGACCCAGTACTTC
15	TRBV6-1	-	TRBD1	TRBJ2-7	CASRGTGTFTYEQYF	TGTGCCAGCAGGGGGACAGGGACGTTCACCTACGAGCAGTACTTC
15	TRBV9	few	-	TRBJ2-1	CASSFGPYGAGEQFF	TGTGCCAGCAGCTTCGGACCCTATGGGGCTGGTGAGCAGTTCTTC